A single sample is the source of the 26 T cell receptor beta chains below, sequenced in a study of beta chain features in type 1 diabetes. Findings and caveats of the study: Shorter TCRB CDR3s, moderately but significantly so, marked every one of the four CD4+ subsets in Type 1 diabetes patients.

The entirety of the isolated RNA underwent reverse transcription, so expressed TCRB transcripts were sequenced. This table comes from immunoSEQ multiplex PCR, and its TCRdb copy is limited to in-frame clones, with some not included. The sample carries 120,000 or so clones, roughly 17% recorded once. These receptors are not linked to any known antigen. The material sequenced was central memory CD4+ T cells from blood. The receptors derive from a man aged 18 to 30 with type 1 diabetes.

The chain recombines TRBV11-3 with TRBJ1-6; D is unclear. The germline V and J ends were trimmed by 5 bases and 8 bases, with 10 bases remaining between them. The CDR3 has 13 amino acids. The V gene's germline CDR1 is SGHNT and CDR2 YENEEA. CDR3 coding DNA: TGTGCCAGCAGCCTCGGGAGTGATTCACCCCTCCACTTT. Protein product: CASSLGSDSPLHF.

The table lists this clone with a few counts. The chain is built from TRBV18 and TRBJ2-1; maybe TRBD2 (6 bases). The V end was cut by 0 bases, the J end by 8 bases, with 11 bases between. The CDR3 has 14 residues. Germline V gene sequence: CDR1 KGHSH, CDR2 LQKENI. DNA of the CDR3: TGTGCCAGCTCACCACCTGGAGGGGCGGATGAGCAGTTCTTC. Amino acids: CASSPPGGADEQFF.

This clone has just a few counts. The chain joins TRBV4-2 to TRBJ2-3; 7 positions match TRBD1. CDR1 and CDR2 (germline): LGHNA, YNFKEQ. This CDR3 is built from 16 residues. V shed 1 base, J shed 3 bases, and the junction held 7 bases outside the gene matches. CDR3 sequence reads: CASSQAEGAGTDTQYF. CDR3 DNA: TGTGCCAGCAGCCAAGCAGAGGGGGCCGGGACAGATACGCAGTATTTT.

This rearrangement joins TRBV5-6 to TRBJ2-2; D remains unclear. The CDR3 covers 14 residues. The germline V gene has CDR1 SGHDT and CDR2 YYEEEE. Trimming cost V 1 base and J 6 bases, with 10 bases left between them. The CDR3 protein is CASSLFSPAGELFF. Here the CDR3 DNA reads TGTGCCAGCAGCTTGTTTAGCCCCGCCGGGGAGCTGTTTTTT.

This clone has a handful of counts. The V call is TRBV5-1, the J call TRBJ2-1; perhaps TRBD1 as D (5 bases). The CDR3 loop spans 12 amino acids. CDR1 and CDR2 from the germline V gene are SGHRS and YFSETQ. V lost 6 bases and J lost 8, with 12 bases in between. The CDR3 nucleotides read TGCGCCAGCATAGGCAGGGTCCATGAGCAGTTCTTC. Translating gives CASIGRVHEQFF.

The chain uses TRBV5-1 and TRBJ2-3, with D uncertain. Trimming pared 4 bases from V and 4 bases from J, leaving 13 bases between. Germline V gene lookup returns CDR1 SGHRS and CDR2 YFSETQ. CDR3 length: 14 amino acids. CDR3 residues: CASSLRQSADTQYF. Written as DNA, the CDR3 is TGCGCCAGCAGCCTCAGGCAGTCCGCAGATACGCAGTATTTT.

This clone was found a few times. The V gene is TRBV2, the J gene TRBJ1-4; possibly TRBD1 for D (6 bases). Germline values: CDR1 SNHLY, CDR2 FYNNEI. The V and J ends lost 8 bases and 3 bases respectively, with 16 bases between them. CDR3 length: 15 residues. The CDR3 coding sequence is TGTGCCAGCGGAAGAGCGCGGACAGCTAATGAAAAACTGTTTTTT. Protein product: CASGRARTANEKLFF.

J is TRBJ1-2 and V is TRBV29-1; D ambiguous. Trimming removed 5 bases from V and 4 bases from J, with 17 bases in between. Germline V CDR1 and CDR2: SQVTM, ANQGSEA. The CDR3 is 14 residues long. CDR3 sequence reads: CSVRRSGGTYGYTF. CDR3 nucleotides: TGCAGCGTTCGAAGGTCAGGAGGTACCTATGGCTACACCTTC. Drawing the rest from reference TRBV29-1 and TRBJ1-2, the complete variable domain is SAVISQKPSRDICQRGTSLTIQCQVDSQVTMMFWYRQQPGQSLTLIATANQGSEATYESGFVIDKFPISRPNLTFSTLTVSNMSPEDSSIYLCSVRRSGGTYGYTFGSGTRLTVV.

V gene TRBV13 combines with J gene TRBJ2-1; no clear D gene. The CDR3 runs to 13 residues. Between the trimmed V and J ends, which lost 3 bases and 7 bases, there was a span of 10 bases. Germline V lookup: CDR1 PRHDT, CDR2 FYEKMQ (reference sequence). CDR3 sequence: CASSFKGLNEQFF. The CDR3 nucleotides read TGTGCCAGCAGCTTCAAAGGGCTTAATGAGCAGTTCTTC.

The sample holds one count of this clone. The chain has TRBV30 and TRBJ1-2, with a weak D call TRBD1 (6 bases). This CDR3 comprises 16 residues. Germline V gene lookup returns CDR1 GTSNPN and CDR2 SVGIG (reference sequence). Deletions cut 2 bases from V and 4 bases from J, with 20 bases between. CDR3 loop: CAWSPLRGKRGYGYTF. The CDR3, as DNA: TGTGCCTGGAGTCCTCTCAGGGGTAAACGGGGCTATGGCTACACCTTC.

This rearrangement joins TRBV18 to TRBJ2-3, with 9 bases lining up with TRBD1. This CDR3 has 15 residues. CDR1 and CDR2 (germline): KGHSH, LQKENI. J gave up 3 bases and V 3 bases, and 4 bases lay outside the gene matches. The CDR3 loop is CASSPTGGYTDTQYF. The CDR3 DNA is TGTGCCAGCTCACCTACAGGGGGCTATACAGATACGCAGTATTTT.

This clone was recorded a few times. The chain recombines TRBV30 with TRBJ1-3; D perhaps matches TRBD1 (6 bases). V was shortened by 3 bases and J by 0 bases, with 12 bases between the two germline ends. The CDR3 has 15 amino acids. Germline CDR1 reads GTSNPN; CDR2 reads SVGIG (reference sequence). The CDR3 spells CAWRTRGASGNTIYF. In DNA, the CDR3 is TGTGCCTGGAGGACGCGGGGGGCCTCTGGAAACACCATATATTTT.

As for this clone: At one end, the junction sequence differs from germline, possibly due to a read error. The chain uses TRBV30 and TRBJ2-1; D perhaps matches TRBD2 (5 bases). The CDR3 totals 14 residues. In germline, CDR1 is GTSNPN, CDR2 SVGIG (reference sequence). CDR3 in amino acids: CAWSVLLAQNGQFF. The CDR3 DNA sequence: TGTGCCTGGAGTGTACTTCTAGCTCAAAATGGGCAGTTCTTC.

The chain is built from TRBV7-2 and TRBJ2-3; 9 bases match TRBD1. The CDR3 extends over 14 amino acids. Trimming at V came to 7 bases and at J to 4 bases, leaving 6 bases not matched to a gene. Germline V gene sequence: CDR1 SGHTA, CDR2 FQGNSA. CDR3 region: CASMAGTGSDTQYF. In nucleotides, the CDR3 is TGTGCCAGCATGGCCGGGACAGGGTCAGATACGCAGTATTTT.

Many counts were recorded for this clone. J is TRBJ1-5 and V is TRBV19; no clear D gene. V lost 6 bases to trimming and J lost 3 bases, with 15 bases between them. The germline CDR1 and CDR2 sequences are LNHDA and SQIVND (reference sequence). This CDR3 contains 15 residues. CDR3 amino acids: CASSGRSSFNQPQHF. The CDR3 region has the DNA TGTGCCAGTAGCGGCAGGAGTTCCTTCAATCAGCCCCAGCATTTT.

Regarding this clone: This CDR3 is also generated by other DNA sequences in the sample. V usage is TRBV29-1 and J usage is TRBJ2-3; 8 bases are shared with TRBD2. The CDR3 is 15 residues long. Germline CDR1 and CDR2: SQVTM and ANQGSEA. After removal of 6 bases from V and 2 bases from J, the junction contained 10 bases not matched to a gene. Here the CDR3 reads CSVGGRGGPTDTQYF. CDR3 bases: TGCAGCGTGGGGGGACGGGGGGGCCCCACAGATACGCAGTATTTT.

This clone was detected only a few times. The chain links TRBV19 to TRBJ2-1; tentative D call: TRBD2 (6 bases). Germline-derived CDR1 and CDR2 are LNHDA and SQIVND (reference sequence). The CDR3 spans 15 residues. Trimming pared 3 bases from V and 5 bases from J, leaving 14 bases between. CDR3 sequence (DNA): TGTGCCAGTAGTATCCCCGGGACTCTCCACAATGAGCAGTTCTTC. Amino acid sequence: CASSIPGTLHNEQFF.

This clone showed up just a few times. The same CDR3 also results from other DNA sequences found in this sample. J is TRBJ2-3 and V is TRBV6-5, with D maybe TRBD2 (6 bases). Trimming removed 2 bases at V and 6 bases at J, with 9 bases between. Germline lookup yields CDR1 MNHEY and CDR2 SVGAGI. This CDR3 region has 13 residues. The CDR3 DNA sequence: TGTGCCAGCAGTTACGACCGGGGGGATACGCAGTATTTT. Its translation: CASSYDRGDTQYF.

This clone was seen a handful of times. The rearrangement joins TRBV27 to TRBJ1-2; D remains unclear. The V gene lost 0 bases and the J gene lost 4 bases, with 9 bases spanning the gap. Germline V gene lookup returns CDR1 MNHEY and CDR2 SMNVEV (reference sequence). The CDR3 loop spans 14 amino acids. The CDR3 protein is CASSLSGRAYGYTF. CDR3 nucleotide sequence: TGTGCCAGCAGTTTATCGGGGAGGGCCTATGGCTACACCTTC.

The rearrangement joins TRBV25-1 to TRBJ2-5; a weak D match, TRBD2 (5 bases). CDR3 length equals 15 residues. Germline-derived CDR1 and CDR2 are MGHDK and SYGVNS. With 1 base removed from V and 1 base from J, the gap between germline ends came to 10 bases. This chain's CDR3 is CASSELSAAQETQYF. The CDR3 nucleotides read TGTGCCAGCAGTGAATTATCAGCGGCCCAAGAGACCCAGTACTTC.

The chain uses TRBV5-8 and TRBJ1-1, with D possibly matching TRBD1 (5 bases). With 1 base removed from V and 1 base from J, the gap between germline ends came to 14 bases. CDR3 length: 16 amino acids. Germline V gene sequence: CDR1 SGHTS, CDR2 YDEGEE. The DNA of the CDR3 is TGTGCCAGCAGCTTGTACCAGGGTCGAAGGAACACTGAAGCTTTCTTT. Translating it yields CASSLYQGRRNTEAFF. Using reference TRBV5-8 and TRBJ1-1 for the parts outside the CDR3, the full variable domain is EAGVTQSPTHLIKTRGQQATLRCSPISGHTSVYWYQQALGLGLQFLLWYDEGEERNRGNFPPRFSGRQFPNYSSELNVNALELEDSALYLCASSLYQGRRNTEAFFGQGTRLTVV.

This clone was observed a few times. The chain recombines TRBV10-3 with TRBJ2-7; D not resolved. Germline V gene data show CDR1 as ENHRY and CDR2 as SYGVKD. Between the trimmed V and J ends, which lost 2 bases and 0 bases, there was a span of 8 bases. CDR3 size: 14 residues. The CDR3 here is CAISETSSSYEQYF. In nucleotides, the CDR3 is TGTGCCATCAGTGAGACATCGAGCTCCTACGAGCAGTACTTC.

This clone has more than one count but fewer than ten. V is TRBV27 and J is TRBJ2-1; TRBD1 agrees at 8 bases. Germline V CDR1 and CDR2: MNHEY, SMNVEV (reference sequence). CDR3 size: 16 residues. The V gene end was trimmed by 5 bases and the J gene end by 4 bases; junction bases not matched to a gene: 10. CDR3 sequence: CASSPYEDRVYNEQFF. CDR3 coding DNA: TGTGCCAGCAGTCCTTATGAGGACAGGGTTTACAATGAGCAGTTCTTC.

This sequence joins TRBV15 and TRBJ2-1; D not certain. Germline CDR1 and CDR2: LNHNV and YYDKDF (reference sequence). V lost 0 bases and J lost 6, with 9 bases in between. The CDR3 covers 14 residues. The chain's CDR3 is CATSRDRVGNEQFF. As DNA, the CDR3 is TGTGCCACCAGCAGAGATCGGGTGGGCAATGAGCAGTTCTTC.

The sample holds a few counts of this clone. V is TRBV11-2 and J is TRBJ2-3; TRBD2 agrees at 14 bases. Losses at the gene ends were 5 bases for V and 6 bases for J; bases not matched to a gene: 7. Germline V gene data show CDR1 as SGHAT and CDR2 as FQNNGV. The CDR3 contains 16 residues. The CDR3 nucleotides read TGTGCCAGCAGCCCGGGACTAGCGGGAGTTAGTGATACGCAGTATTTT. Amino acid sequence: CASSPGLAGVSDTQYF. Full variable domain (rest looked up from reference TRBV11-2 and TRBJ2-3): EAGVAQSPRYKIIEKRQSVAFWCNPISGHATLYWYQQILGQGPKLLIQFQNNGVVDDSQLPKDRFSAERLKGVDSTLKIQPAKLEDSAVYLCASSPGLAGVSDTQYFGPGTRLTVL.

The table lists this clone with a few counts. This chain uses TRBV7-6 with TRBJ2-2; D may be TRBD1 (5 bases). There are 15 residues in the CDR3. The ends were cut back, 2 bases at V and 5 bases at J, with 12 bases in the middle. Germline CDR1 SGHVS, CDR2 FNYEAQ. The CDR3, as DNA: TGTGCCAGCAGCTTATTGCAGGGATCGACCGGGGAGCTGTTTTTT. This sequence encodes CASSLLQGSTGELFF.